The 32 T cell receptor beta chains in this list originate from one sample, sequenced in a study of T cell changes during pregnancy in multiple sclerosis. Using immunoSEQ multiplex PCR, the repertoire was profiled, and TCRdb retains in-frame clones only, with some absent. Among about 60,000 clones, over 80% were seen once, and the ten largest hold about 0.8%. The sequencing used CD4+ T cells from peripheral blood mononuclear cells, collected in the first trimester of pregnancy. The origin of the receptors is a female donor with multiple sclerosis, enrolled in a pregnancy study.

The chain has TRBV7-3 and TRBJ2-1, with 14 positions matching TRBD2. The CDR3 runs 17 residues. The germline V gene encodes CDR1 SGHTA and CDR2 FQGTGA. The J segment lost 3 bases and the V segment lost 5 bases, leaving 6 bases of the junction unmatched. CDR3 bases: TGTGCCAGCAGCCTACCCGGGACTAGCGGGGGCTACAATGAGCAGTTCTTC. It codes for CASSLPGTSGGYNEQFF.

The rearrangement uses TRBV7-3 and TRBJ1-1; no firm D call. This CDR3 region has 14 residues. Germline CDR1 reads SGHTA; CDR2 reads FQGTGA. V was pared by 2 bases and J by 11 bases, with 18 bases between. CDR3 amino acids: CASSLVPANPRAFF. The CDR3 bases are TGTGCCAGCAGCTTAGTCCCCGCCAATCCTAGGGCTTTCTTT.

This sequence joins TRBV12-5 and TRBJ1-5; D remains unclear. The CDR3 consists of 15 residues. V was pared by 1 base and J by 5 bases, with 12 bases between. Per the germline V gene, CDR1 is LGHNT and CDR2 is FRNRAP. CDR3 loop: CASGLAPGRDQPQHF. CDR3 DNA sequence: TGTGCTAGTGGTTTGGCTCCTGGGCGAGATCAGCCCCAGCATTTT.

The chain has TRBV29-1 and TRBJ2-7, with 9 bases fitting TRBD2. This CDR3 spans 12 amino acids. Germline-derived CDR1 and CDR2 are SQVTM and ANQGSEA. The CDR3 protein is CSIAGAEYEQYF. CDR3 nucleotide sequence: TGCAGTATAGCGGGGGCAGAGTACGAGCAGTACTTC.

The CDR3 DNA follows: TGTGCCAGCAGCCGGCGACAGGGGGGGGAGACCCAGTACTTC. This gives the protein CASSRRQGGETQYF. The chain uses TRBV27 and TRBJ2-5; 9 positions match TRBD1. There are 14 residues in the CDR3. V lost 6 bases and J lost 5; bases outside the gene matches: 7. Per germline, CDR1 MNHEY and CDR2 SMNVEV (reference sequence).

The chain has TRBV23-1 and TRBJ2-2; 10 nucleotides match TRBD1. TRBV23-1 is recorded as an ORF, its role being uncertain. V shed 2 bases and J 7 bases; nucleotides not matched to a gene: 10. The CDR3 consists of 17 residues. The CDR3 sequence is CASSQPTGGNEDGELFF. CDR3 coding DNA: TGCGCCAGCAGTCAACCGACAGGGGGCAACGAGGACGGGGAGCTGTTTTTT.

V usage is TRBV9 and J usage is TRBJ2-7; 7 nucleotides match TRBD1. The CDR3 loop spans 14 amino acids. V lost 3 bases, J lost 4 bases, and 7 bases stayed unmatched. From germline, CDR1 is SGDLS and CDR2 YYNGEE. The CDR3 nucleotides read TGTGCCAGCAGCGCAGGCTCAGGGGGTTACGAGCAGTACTTC. Translation gives CASSAGSGGYEQYF.

V is TRBV7-2 and J is TRBJ2-7, with 10 bases aligning to TRBD2. Per germline, CDR1 SGHTA and CDR2 FQGNSA. Losses at the gene ends were 7 bases for V and 4 bases for J; bases not matched to a gene: 7. The CDR3 runs to 14 residues. CDR3 amino acids: CASKLAGVEYEQYF. The CDR3 region has the DNA TGTGCCAGCAAGCTAGCGGGGGTAGAGTACGAGCAGTACTTC. Supplemented by reference TRBV7-2 and TRBJ2-7, the full variable domain reads GAGVSQSPSNKVTEKGKDVELRCDPISGHTALYWYRQSLGQGLEFLIYFQGNSAPDKSGLPSDRFSAERTGGSVSTLTIQRTQQEDSAVYLCASKLAGVEYEQYFGPGTRLTVT.

The chain couples TRBV28 to TRBJ1-6, with 8 bases that match TRBD1. Germline loops: CDR1 MDHEN, CDR2 SYDVKM. CDR3 size: 15 residues. The J segment lost 14 bases and the V segment lost 5 bases, leaving 14 bases of the junction unmatched. CDR3 residues: CASSAGTGLILTLHF. The CDR3 DNA sequence: TGTGCCAGCAGTGCAGGGACAGGCTTAATTTTGACCCTCCACTTT.

The V call is TRBV7-2, the J call TRBJ2-5; possibly TRBD2 for D (7 bases). CDR1 SGHTA and CDR2 FQGNSA come from the germline V gene. This CDR3 is 13 amino acids long. Trimming took 7 bases from V and 3 from J, leaving 12 bases between them. This CDR3 reads CASIKGGEETQYF. The CDR3 DNA follows: TGTGCCAGCATCAAGGGGGGGGAAGAGACCCAGTACTTC.

The J gene is TRBJ1-2, the V gene TRBV25-1, with D possibly matching TRBD1 (5 bases). Per germline, CDR1 MGHDK and CDR2 SYGVNS. This CDR3 region has 17 residues. With 2 bases removed from V and 0 bases from J, the gap between germline ends came to 16 bases. This CDR3 reads CASSEVLESGSNYGYTF. The CDR3 DNA reads TGTGCCAGCAGTGAAGTTTTAGAGTCAGGGTCTAACTATGGCTACACCTTC.

This chain connects TRBV25-1 to TRBJ1-5; D ambiguous. In germline, CDR1 is MGHDK, CDR2 SYGVNS. Trimming pared 4 bases from V and 3 bases from J, leaving 4 bases between. The CDR3 loop spans 12 amino acids. CDR3 DNA: TGTGCCAGCAGTGGGGCCAATCAGCCCCAGCATTTT. Its protein is CASSGANQPQHF. Full variable domain (remainder filled in from reference TRBV25-1 and TRBJ1-5): EADIYQTPRYLVIGTGKKITLECSQTMGHDKMYWYQQDPGMELHLIHYSYGVNSTEKGDLSSESTVSRIRTEHFPLTLESARPSHTSQYLCASSGANQPQHFGDGTRLSIL.

The chain is built from TRBV5-1 and TRBJ1-3, with 7 nucleotides matching TRBD1. This CDR3 spans 15 amino acids. With V trimmed by 0 bases and J by 2 bases, 2 bases remained unmatched. Germline CDR1 reads SGHRS; CDR2 reads YFSETQ. In DNA, the CDR3 is TGCGCCAGCAGCTTGGGAGGGACAGCTGGAAACACCATATATTTT. Translated: CASSLGGTAGNTIYF.

The table lists this clone with a count of one. The chain recombines TRBV7-2 with TRBJ2-7; 9 positions match TRBD2. Germline lookup yields CDR1 SGHTA and CDR2 FQGNSA. The CDR3 is 15 amino acids. V was pared by 2 bases and J by 7 bases, with 9 bases of the junction left unmatched. CDR3 region: CASSLRGGALWEQYF. The CDR3 DNA follows: TGTGCCAGCAGCTTACGCGGGGGGGCCTTGTGGGAGCAGTACTTC.

V usage is TRBV16 and J usage is TRBJ1-2, with 9 positions matching TRBD1. After removal of 1 base from V and 4 bases from J, the junction contained 10 bases not matched to a gene. CDR1 is KGHSY, CDR2 FQNENV, per germline. The CDR3 has 17 residues. The CDR3 DNA follows: TGTGCCAGCAGCCAATTTCGGGGACAGGGTAGCGTCTATGGCTACACCTTC. Encoded protein: CASSQFRGQGSVYGYTF. The variable domain in full, completed from reference TRBV16 and TRBJ1-2, reads GEEVAQTPKHLVRGEGQKAKLYCAPIKGHSYVFWYQQVLKNEFKFLISFQNENVFDETGMPKERFSAKCLPNSPCSLEIQATKLEDSAVYFCASSQFRGQGSVYGYTFGSGTRLTVV.

J is TRBJ1-2 and V is TRBV13; 8 bases agree with TRBD1. This CDR3 comprises 14 residues. J was trimmed by 4 bases and V by 4 bases; bases with no gene match: 5. Germline CDR1 and CDR2: PRHDT and FYEKMQ (reference sequence). CDR3 in amino acids: CASSSDRGLYGYTF. The DNA for the CDR3 is TGTGCCAGCAGCTCAGACAGGGGTCTCTATGGCTACACCTTC.

The CDR3 region is CASSSTGGGETQYF. The CDR3, as DNA: TGTGCCAGCAGCTCAACAGGGGGCGGGGAGACCCAGTACTTC. This chain connects TRBV5-5 to TRBJ2-5, with 9 nucleotides matching TRBD1. V shed 3 bases and J 5 bases; nucleotides not matched to a gene: 5. Germline assignment: CDR1 SGHKS and CDR2 YYEKEE (reference sequence). This CDR3 has 14 amino acids.

The chain combines TRBV6-5 with TRBJ2-2, with a weak D call TRBD1 (6 bases). The CDR3 is made up of 14 amino acids. Per germline, CDR1 MNHEY and CDR2 SVGAGI. Trimming took off 6 bases at V and 3 bases at J, with 11 bases between the two ends. CDR3 DNA sequence: TGTGCCAGCAGCGCGGACAGATACACCGGGGAGCTGTTTTTT. Encoded protein: CASSADRYTGELFF.

V gene TRBV9 combines with J gene TRBJ2-7; 7 bases match TRBD1. The length of the CDR3 is 15 residues. Per germline, CDR1 SGDLS and CDR2 YYNGEE. The ends lost 4 bases at V and 4 bases at J; junction bases unmatched: 11. In DNA form, the CDR3 reads TGTGCCAGCAGCATCCAAGCCGGGACAGTTTACGAGCAGTACTTC. Its translation: CASSIQAGTVYEQYF.

The genes are TRBV5-6 and TRBJ1-5, with TRBD1 as a possible D gene (6 bases). This CDR3 contains 17 residues. Trimming cost V 0 bases and J 4 bases, with 17 bases left between them. The germline CDR1 and CDR2 sequences are SGHDT and YYEEEE. This CDR3 reads CASSLGQARLRNQPQHF. The CDR3 coding sequence is TGTGCCAGCAGCTTGGGACAGGCCCGGTTAAGGAATCAGCCCCAGCATTTT.

The chain has TRBV10-3 and TRBJ1-2, with D possibly being TRBD1 (5 bases). V lost 3 bases to trimming and J lost 4 bases, with 12 bases between them. Germline V gene data show CDR1 as ENHRY and CDR2 as SYGVKD. This CDR3 has 14 amino acids. CDR3 sequence (DNA): TGTGCCATCAGTGACCAGGTGGGGGGCTATGGCTACACCTTC. Translated: CAISDQVGGYGYTF.

This chain connects TRBV7-2 to TRBJ2-7; 7 bases align to TRBD1. Germline assignment: CDR1 SGHTA and CDR2 FQGNSA. This CDR3 spans 15 amino acids. The V segment lost 5 bases and the J segment 3 bases; nucleotides outside the gene matches: 10. CDR3 nucleotides: TGTGCCAGCAGCCCCACAGGGGATCTCTTCTACGAGCAGTACTTC. Protein: CASSPTGDLFYEQYF.

The chain recombines TRBV29-1 with TRBJ2-7, with D hard to call. The V gene lost 4 bases and the J gene lost 3 bases, with 4 bases spanning the gap. This CDR3 region has 10 residues. The germline V gene encodes CDR1 SQVTM and CDR2 ANQGSEA. The CDR3 coding sequence is TGCAGCGTTGCCCACTACGAGCAGTACTTC. Its translation is CSVAHYEQYF.

The chain employs TRBV10-3 and TRBJ2-2; 11 positions agree with TRBD1. Unmatched junction bases numbered 7, after V lost 7 bases and J lost 3 bases. Germline CDR1 and CDR2: ENHRY and SYGVKD. The CDR3 runs 16 residues. The CDR3 loop is CAINPGQGDDTGELFF. The CDR3 DNA is TGTGCCATCAACCCGGGACAGGGGGACGACACCGGGGAGCTGTTTTTT.

The chain recombines TRBV7-9 with TRBJ1-4; 7 bases fit TRBD1. Germline CDR1 is SEHNR and CDR2 is FQNEAQ (reference sequence). Losses at the gene ends were 1 base for V and 3 bases for J; bases not matched to a gene: 11. The length of the CDR3 is 18 residues. The CDR3 DNA is TGTGCCAGCAGCTTAGGGTCGGACAGGAAGGTTCCTAATGAAAAACTGTTTTTT. Protein product: CASSLGSDRKVPNEKLFF.

V usage is TRBV30 and J usage is TRBJ2-7; the D gene is possibly TRBD1 (6 bases). The CDR3 is made up of 18 amino acids. Germline lookup yields CDR1 GTSNPN and CDR2 SVGIG (reference sequence). V shed 4 bases and J shed 9 bases, with 34 bases lying between them. DNA for the CDR3: TGTGCCTGGATTCCCACGTTGTGGCAGGGGCAAACGGGTCTAGGGCAGTACTTC. It yields the protein CAWIPTLWQGQTGLGQYF.

This chain connects TRBV19 to TRBJ2-3, with TRBD2 identical over 7 bases. CDR1 and CDR2 (germline): LNHDA, SQIVND (reference sequence). V lost 5 bases to trimming and J lost 5 bases; unmatched junction nucleotides: 4. The CDR3 loop spans 13 amino acids. The CDR3 DNA follows: TGTGCCAGTAGTCGGGGGGTGGTAGATACGCAGTATTTT. Translated: CASSRGVVDTQYF.

The rearrangement uses TRBV7-9 and TRBJ2-5, with 7 bases identical to TRBD2. Germline assignment: CDR1 SEHNR and CDR2 FQNEAQ (reference sequence). Trimming took 5 bases from V and 4 from J; bases not matched to a gene: 16. CDR3 length: 17 amino acids. Written as DNA, the CDR3 is TGTGCCAGCAGCCGGGCATCGGGACTAACCAGGAGAGAGACCCAGTACTTC. This sequence encodes CASSRASGLTRRETQYF.

The chain joins TRBV30 to TRBJ1-2; unclear D gene. Germline V gene sequence: CDR1 GTSNPN, CDR2 SVGIG (reference sequence). This CDR3 comprises 10 residues. Trimming took off 5 bases at V and 7 bases at J, with 8 bases between the two ends. The CDR3 DNA follows: TGTGCCTGGCTCAGAGGTGGCTACACCTTC. Translation gives CAWLRGGYTF.

The chain joins TRBV9 to TRBJ1-1; 7 bases are shared with TRBD1. With 7 bases clipped from V and 7 bases from J, the junction kept 16 bases outside the gene matches. Germline lookup yields CDR1 SGDLS and CDR2 YYNGEE. The CDR3 covers 15 residues. In DNA form, the CDR3 reads TGTGCCAGCCTTACACCGGGACAGCCTGATCTTGAAGCTTTCTTT. It yields the protein CASLTPGQPDLEAFF.

Comment on this clone: Other DNA sequences in the sample encode the same CDR3. V and J are TRBV18 and TRBJ2-3; D not resolved. The germline V gene encodes CDR1 KGHSH and CDR2 LQKENI. The CDR3 extends over 12 amino acids. Between the trimmed V and J ends, which lost 6 bases and 3 bases, there was a span of 7 bases. CDR3: CASSPRTDTQYF. CDR3 DNA sequence: TGTGCCAGCTCCCCTAGGACAGATACGCAGTATTTT.

V and J are TRBV9 and TRBJ2-2; 7 bases line up with TRBD2. CDR1 and CDR2 (germline): SGDLS, YYNGEE. Trimming removed 0 bases from V and 1 base from J; junction bases left unmatched: 6. There are 17 residues in the CDR3. CDR3 sequence: CASSVAPQRGNTGELFF. The DNA of the CDR3 is TGTGCCAGCAGCGTAGCCCCCCAGCGGGGGAACACCGGGGAGCTGTTTTTT.